Below are 14 T cell receptor beta chains sequenced from a single sample in a study of blood T cell repertoires in COVID-19. The assay was immunoSEQ multiplex PCR, and TCRdb's table has in-frame clones only and misses some. The sample has more than 300,000 clones; around 87% are singletons. The sample taken for sequencing was PBMCs or T cells enriched from blood (not recorded which). These receptors all stem from a man in his forties in a cohort exposed to, infected with or recovered from COVID-19 (not recorded which).

Remarks on this clone: It may be a read error: a sequence one base away is much more abundant. CDR3 amino acids: CASSESSSGANVLTF. The CDR3 DNA follows: TGTGCCAGCAGTGAATCCAGCTCTGGGGCCAACGTCCTGACTTTC. This sequence joins TRBV6-1 and TRBJ2-6, with D unclear. The germline gives CDR1 MNHNS, CDR2 SASEGT. The CDR3 has 15 amino acids. V lost 2 bases and J lost 0, with 5 bases in between.

The J gene is TRBJ2-2, the V gene TRBV5-1; the match to TRBD1 covers 9 bases. This CDR3 has 15 residues. The V and J ends lost 4 bases and 5 bases, in that order; junction bases with no gene match: 6. Germline V gene lookup returns CDR1 SGHRS and CDR2 YFSETQ. CDR3 sequence (DNA): TGCGCCAGCAGCAAGGACAGGGGTGGAACCGGGGAGCTGTTTTTT. This sequence encodes CASSKDRGGTGELFF.

The chain uses TRBV7-3 and TRBJ2-7, with 9 bases lining up with TRBD1. CDR3 length: 14 residues. Unmatched junction bases numbered 3, after V lost 2 bases and J lost 4 bases. The germline gives CDR1 SGHTA, CDR2 FQGTGA. The CDR3 spells CASSLGTGPYEQYF. As DNA, the CDR3 is TGTGCCAGCAGCTTAGGGACAGGGCCTTACGAGCAGTACTTC.

The chain combines TRBV28 with TRBJ2-7, with D tentatively TRBD1 (7 bases). This CDR3 spans 13 amino acids. Germline V gene data show CDR1 as MDHEN and CDR2 as SYDVKM. V lost 3 bases and J 6 bases, leaving 12 bases between the germline ends. CDR3 sequence: CASSLGRGAEQYF. In nucleotides, the CDR3 is TGTGCCAGCAGTTTGGGCAGGGGGGCCGAGCAGTACTTC.

The chain combines TRBV5-1 with TRBJ1-3; TRBD1 aligns across 9 bases. Germline CDR1 and CDR2: SGHRS and YFSETQ. This CDR3 comprises 15 residues. Trimming at V came to 3 bases and at J to 2 bases, leaving 3 bases not matched to a gene. CDR3 in DNA: TGCGCCAGCAGCTCACAGGGGGCAGCTGGAAACACCATATATTTT. Protein product: CASSSQGAAGNTIYF.

The chain uses TRBV28 and TRBJ2-3; D is possibly TRBD2 (7 bases). Deletions cut 6 bases from V and 0 bases from J, with 16 bases between. Germline V gene lookup returns CDR1 MDHEN and CDR2 SYDVKM. The CDR3 has 16 amino acids. The CDR3 DNA follows: TGTGCCAGCAGCGATTGGGAGGGGGGTAGCACAGATACGCAGTATTTT. It specifies CASSDWEGGSTDTQYF.

The chain joins TRBV3-1 (or the pseudogene TRBV3-2) to TRBJ2-2, with 10 bases lining up with TRBD1. The ends lost 5 bases at V and 6 bases at J; junction bases unmatched: 12. Germline CDR1 LGHDT, CDR2 YNNKEL (reference sequence). The CDR3 totals 17 residues. Written as DNA, the CDR3 is TGTGCCAGCAGCTCAGGGTCGACAGGGGGCGAGGCCGGGGAGCTGTTTTTT. Translation gives CASSSGSTGGEAGELFF.

This clone was recorded only once. The CDR3 loop reads CASKGQVAYEQYF. CDR3 DNA sequence: TGTGCCAGCAAAGGACAGGTGGCCTACGAGCAGTACTTC. The genes are TRBV7-8 and TRBJ2-7; 7 nucleotides line up with TRBD1. Germline CDR1 reads SGHVS; CDR2 reads FQNEAQ. Unmatched junction bases numbered 5, after V lost 7 bases and J lost 2 bases. CDR3 length equals 13 residues. The full variable domain, with the rest looked up from reference TRBV7-8 and TRBJ2-7, is GAGVSQSPRYKVAKRGQDVALRCDPISGHVSLFWYQQALGQGPEFLTYFQNEAQLDKSGLPSDRFFAERPEGSVSTLKIQRTQQEDSAVYLCASKGQVAYEQYFGPGTRLTVT.

The rearrangement joins TRBV6-5 to TRBJ2-3; maybe TRBD2 (6 bases). V was pared by 6 bases and J by 6 bases, with 13 bases between. Per germline, CDR1 MNHEY and CDR2 SVGAGI. The CDR3 is 13 residues long. The CDR3 DNA follows: TGTGCCAGCAGCACCGTAGCGGCGGATACGCAGTATTTT. Encoded protein: CASSTVAADTQYF.

V usage is TRBV30 and J usage is TRBJ2-4; 10 bases map to TRBD2. CDR3 length: 16 residues. V trimming: 0 bases; J trimming: 7 bases; junction bases outside the gene matches: 9. Germline-derived CDR1 and CDR2 are GTSNPN and SVGIG (reference sequence). CDR3 sequence: CAWSVKGAGGSNIQYF. The DNA of the CDR3 is TGTGCCTGGAGTGTAAAGGGAGCGGGAGGGTCGAACATTCAGTACTTC.

The J gene is TRBJ2-5, the V gene TRBV4-1; TRBD2 agrees at 9 bases. The CDR3 consists of 16 residues. The germline V gene has CDR1 MGHRA and CDR2 YSYEKL. V shed 0 bases, J shed 5 bases, and the junction held 7 bases outside the gene matches. DNA of the CDR3: TGCGCCAGCAGCCAAGAGAACTTTCTAGCGGGGGAGACCCAGTACTTC. Its translation: CASSQENFLAGETQYF.

The chain joins TRBV6-2 or TRBV6-3 to TRBJ1-5; possibly TRBD1 for D (6 bases). The CDR3 extends over 13 amino acids. V was pared by 5 bases and J by 12 bases, with 17 bases between. Germline CDR1 MNHEY, CDR2 SVGEGT. In DNA form, the CDR3 reads TGTGCCAGCAGTAACCCTGGGACATCGCTCCAGCATTTT. This codes for CASSNPGTSLQHF.

This clone was seen a single time. The chain carries TRBV15 and TRBJ1-4; D remains ambiguous. V dropped 1 base and J dropped 0 bases, with 6 bases sitting between them. CDR1 LNHNV and CDR2 YYDKDF come from the germline V gene (reference sequence). The CDR3 runs 15 residues. The CDR3 region has the DNA TGTGCCACCAGCAGAGGCGGAGCAACTAATGAAAAACTGTTTTTT. Translated, it gives CATSRGGATNEKLFF.

The chain carries TRBV18 and TRBJ1-3; 7 bases line up with TRBD1. Losses at the gene ends were 1 base for V and 3 bases for J; bases not matched to a gene: 6. The CDR3 is 16 amino acids. Germline CDR1 KGHSH, CDR2 LQKENI. The CDR3, as DNA: TGTGCCAGCTCACCACGCGACTCAGGGGGTGGAAACACCATATATTTT. Translated, it gives CASSPRDSGGGNTIYF.